This TCR beta chain was sequenced during a study of CXCR3-negative and CXCR3-positive naive CD8 T cells. The CDR3 has 16 residues. Germline lookup yields CDR1 SEHNR and CDR2 FQNEAQ (reference sequence). The method, 5' RACE with UMI labels, was used to prepare the TRB cDNA libraries. Each CDR3 protein gets one entry in TCRdb, which reprocessed the 5' RACE reads and gives no DNA. This sample's clone table lists about 58,000 distinct CDR3 sequences. The rearrangement joins TRBV7-9 to TRBJ1-2; TCRdb's assignment of TRBD1 cannot be checked, as there is no DNA. Sequenced material: naive CXCR3- CD8+ T cells from blood. Subset defined: CD45RO-CCR7+CD27+CD95- naive CD8+ T cells lacking CXCR3 (TNR3-). The receptor was derived from a human donor in good health. Some clones in this sample may be carry-over from other donors' samples. CDR3 protein: CASSLAAGTDGYGYTF.